A selection of T cell receptor beta chains follows, all from one sample in a study of breast tumors, draining lymph nodes, adjacent tissues. One entry per CDR3 protein results from TCRdb running MiXCR on the multiplex PCR reads. The sample records 100,000 or so distinct CDR3 sequences, approximately 21% being singletons. The sequencing input was axillary lymph node tissue. The receptors come from a female donor with breast cancer. Some clones in this sample may be carry-over from other donors' samples. The CDR3 runs from the conserved cysteine through the conserved F or W. A D gene is named only where the DNA matches it firmly. For some rows the clone size is stated as once, few or many, or as a class when expanded; others skip it.

NA,TRBJ1-1,few,TRBV20-1,13,CNARRQGNTEAFF,TGCAATGCTAGAAGGCAGGGGAACACTGAAGCTTTCTTT
TRBD1,TRBJ1-2,NA,TRBV28,15,CASSEPGQGTYGYTF,TGTGCCAGCAGTGAACCGGGACAGGGAACTTATGGCTACACCTTC
NA,TRBJ2-2,many,TRBV5-1,15,CASSLVDPNTGELFF,TGCGCCAGCAGCTTGGTAGACCCTAACACCGGGGAGCTGTTTTTT
NA,TRBJ1-2,many,TRBV6-5,15,CASSPTRWLGYGYTF,TGTGCCAGCAGCCCCACGAGGTGGTTAGGCTATGGCTACACCTTC
NA,TRBJ1-2,many,TRBV5-6,15,CASSPRDGRVYGYTF,TGTGCCAGCAGCCCCCGGGACGGCCGGGTCTATGGCTACACCTTC
NA,TRBJ1-3,many,TRBV6-5,16,CASSYRAGRSGNTIYF,TGTGCCAGCAGTTACAGGGCAGGGCGCTCTGGAAACACCATATATTTT
TRBD1,TRBJ1-2,once,TRBV29-1,17,CSVRYRTGTLANYGYTF,TGCAGCGTGAGGTACCGGACAGGGACTTTAGCTAACTATGGCTACACCTTC
NA,TRBJ2-3,many,TRBV9,15,CASSVAGSSTDTQYF,TGTGCCAGCAGCGTAGCAGGATCTAGCACAGATACGCAGTATTTT
NA,TRBJ2-5,NA,TRBV7-9,14,CASSLGGNTETQYF,TGTGCCAGCAGCTTAGGGGGGAATACGGAGACCCAGTACTTC
NA,TRBJ2-4,NA,TRBV5-4,11,CASSSGPVQYF,TGTGCCAGCAGCTCCGGGCCGGTTCAGTACTTC
NA,TRBJ1-6,NA,TRBV27,16,CASRLEGSSYNSPLHF,TGTGCCAGCAGGTTGGAGGGTAGCTCCTATAATTCACCCCTCCACTTT
NA,TRBJ2-7,many,TRBV9,14,CASSVDGLPYEQYF,TGTGCCAGCAGCGTAGATGGACTGCCCTACGAGCAGTACTTC
NA,TRBJ2-5,many,TRBV4-1,13,CASSQGGFETQYF,TGCGCCAGCAGCCAAGGAGGGTTTGAGACCCAGTACTTC
NA,TRBJ1-2,NA,TRBV30,12,CAWKVRGRGYTF,TGTGCCTGGAAAGTAAGGGGAAGGGGCTACACCTTC
TRBD2,TRBJ2-1,many,TRBV3-1,14,CASSPGLAGYEQFF,TGTGCCAGCAGCCCGGGACTAGCGGGTTATGAGCAGTTCTTC
TRBD1,TRBJ1-3,many,TRBV6-4,15,CASSAGTGSGNTIYF,TGTGCCAGCAGTGCCGGGACAGGCTCTGGAAACACCATATATTTT
TRBD1,TRBJ1-2,many,TRBV25-1,14,CASSGPGTGRGYTF,TGTGCCAGCAGTGGTCCCGGGACAGGTCGTGGCTACACCTTC
NA,TRBJ2-5,few,TRBV4-1,15,CASSQDPRYEETQYF,TGCGCCAGCAGCCAAGATCCCCGGTACGAGGAGACCCAGTACTTC
TRBD1,TRBJ2-7,many,TRBV20-1,14,CSATGQGASYEQYF,TGCAGTGCAACCGGACAGGGGGCTTCTTACGAGCAGTACTTC
NA,TRBJ2-3,few,TRBV30,14,CAWSGSRGGLSQYF,TGTGCCTGGAGTGGATCAAGAGGGGGTCTGTCGCAGTATTTT
NA,TRBJ1-1,NA,TRBV29-1,13,CSVSGTSNTEAFF,TGCAGCGTTTCAGGGACCTCGAACACTGAAGCTTTCTTT
TRBD1,TRBJ1-2,many,TRBV25-1,15,CASSPAGQGIYGYTF,TGTGCCAGCAGTCCGGCGGGACAGGGAATTTATGGCTACACCTTC
NA,TRBJ1-1,NA,TRBV11-3,12,CASSYPGAEAFF,TGTGCCAGCAGCTACCCAGGGGCTGAAGCTTTCTTT
NA,TRBJ2-3,many,TRBV7-2,11,CASTSTDTQYF,TGTGCCAGCACCAGCACAGATACGCAGTATTTT
TRBD2,TRBJ2-5,few,TRBV27,16,CASSLSLAGAQETQHF,TGTGCCAGCAGTTTATCTCTAGCGGGAGCCCAAGAGACCCAGCACTTC
NA,TRBJ2-1,few,TRBV5-6,14,CASSLGQFYNEQFF,TGTGCCAGCAGCTTGGGACAATTCTACAATGAGCAGTTCTTC
NA,TRBJ1-4,many,TRBV7-4,17,CASSFGLCLRTNEKLFF,TGTGCCAGCAGCTTCGGACTTTGTTTAAGGACTAATGAAAAACTGTTTTTT
TRBD2,TRBJ2-3,many,TRBV10-3,15,CATLGVGGITDTQYF,TGTGCCACCCTCGGTGTGGGAGGGATCACAGATACGCAGTATTTT
NA,TRBJ2-5,many,TRBV19,13,CASSGRLGETQYF,TGTGCCAGTAGTGGACGATTAGGGGAGACCCAGTACTTC
NA,TRBJ2-7,many,TRBV2,13,CASGGGHLYEQYF,TGTGCCAGCGGGGGGGGACATCTCTACGAGCAGTACTTC
NA,TRBJ2-1,many,TRBV29-1,15,CSVEADTSLYNEQFF,TGCAGCGTTGAAGCAGACACTAGCTTATACAATGAGCAGTTCTTC
TRBD2,TRBJ2-7,many,TRBV3-1,14,CASSQGLARGEQYF,TGTGCCAGCAGCCAAGGACTAGCGCGGGGCGAGCAGTACTTC
TRBD2,TRBJ2-5,many,TRBV5-6,15,CASTLWREVQETQYF,TGTGCCAGCACATTATGGCGGGAGGTCCAAGAGACCCAGTACTTC
NA,TRBJ1-2,NA,TRBV2,17,CASSESRGALANYGYTF,TGTGCCAGCAGTGAAAGTCGGGGGGCCCTCGCTAACTATGGCTACACCTTC
NA,TRBJ2-3,NA,TRBV6-1,15,CASSERPRGTDTQYF,TGTGCCAGCAGTGAACGTCCCAGGGGCACAGATACGCAGTATTTT
NA,TRBJ1-5,many,TRBV18,13,CASSPDTGQPQHF,TGTGCCAGCTCACCAGACACAGGCCAGCCCCAGCATTTT
NA,TRBJ2-7,many,TRBV7-9,18,CASSNQALPGTESSEQYF,TGTGCCAGCAGCAACCAGGCACTCCCCGGGACGGAGAGTTCCGAGCAGTACTTC
NA,TRBJ2-5,many,TRBV7-7,15,CASSLAGVKGETQYF,TGTGCTAGCAGCTTAGCCGGGGTAAAGGGAGAGACCCAGTACTTC
TRBD1,TRBJ2-7,many,TRBV5-1,16,CASNPLDRSGSYEQYF,TGCGCCAGCAACCCTTTGGACAGGTCTGGCTCCTACGAGCAGTACTTC
NA,TRBJ2-2,many,TRBV9,15,CASSGRDPDTGELFF,TGTGCCAGCAGCGGCAGGGACCCGGACACCGGGGAGCTGTTTTTT
TRBD2,TRBJ2-5,many,TRBV6-1,18,CASSAGTSSLAAQETQYF,TGTGCCAGCAGCGCCGGAACCTCCTCACTAGCGGCCCAAGAGACCCAGTACTTC
TRBD1,TRBJ1-2,once,TRBV18,17,CASSPRDRGGSTAGYTF,TGTGCCAGCTCACCCCGGGACAGGGGCGGATCCACGGCTGGCTACACCTTC
NA,TRBJ2-1,few,TRBV28,15,CASRRSSGKYNEQFF,TGTGCCAGCAGAAGGTCCTCCGGGAAGTACAATGAGCAGTTCTTC
NA,TRBJ1-2,many,TRBV6-6,15,CASSYSMNGPAGYTF,TGTGCCAGCAGTTACTCGATGAATGGCCCGGCTGGCTACACCTTC
TRBD1,TRBJ2-2,few,TRBV7-9,22,CASSLATKAGTGGLSDTGELFF,TGTGCCAGCAGCTTAGCTACGAAAGCCGGGACAGGGGGCTTGTCAGACACCGGGGAGCTGTTTTTT
TRBD2,TRBJ2-5,many,TRBV5-6,15,CASIRGGSGVRTQYF,TGTGCCAGCATTAGAGGGGGTAGCGGGGTGAGGACCCAGTACTTC
TRBD1,TRBJ2-7,many,TRBV29-1,14,CSVVDRASSYEQYF,TGCAGCGTTGTGGACAGGGCATCCTCGTACGAGCAGTACTTC
NA,TRBJ1-5,many,TRBV2,13,CASSGGFNQPQHF,TGTGCCAGCAGTGGAGGATTCAATCAGCCCCAGCATTTT
NA,TRBJ1-3,NA,TRBV4-1,16,CASSRTAGTEENTIYF,TGCGCCAGCAGCCGTACGGCGGGGACTGAGGAAAACACCATATATTTT
NA,TRBJ2-1,many,TRBV20-1,14,CSAPRGRTVGEQFF,TGCAGTGCCCCGCGAGGGAGGACCGTTGGTGAGCAGTTCTTC
NA,TRBJ1-2,many,TRBV19,15,CASSIGGTDNYGYTF,TGTGCCAGTAGTATAGGGGGGACGGATAACTATGGCTACACCTTC
TRBD1,TRBJ1-2,NA,TRBV9,14,CASSYSAGGGGYNF,TGTGCCAGCAGTTACTCAGCAGGGGGAGGCGGCTACAACTTC
TRBD1,TRBJ1-1,few,TRBV10-3,15,CAISYGPGQEFEAFF,TGTGCCATCAGTTACGGGCCGGGACAGGAATTTGAAGCTTTCTTT
NA,TRBJ2-1,many,TRBV20-1,14,CSAIGPQGSTNRFF,TGCAGTGCTATAGGCCCCCAGGGGTCCACGAACCGGTTCTTC
NA,TRBJ2-5,NA,TRBV14,15,CASSLLGAPQETQYF,TGTGCCAGCAGCCTGCTGGGGGCCCCTCAAGAGACCCAGTACTTC
NA,TRBJ1-2,many,TRBV5-6,16,CASSGGTAVQLYGYTF,TGTGCCAGCAGCGGGGGGACCGCCGTCCAGCTCTATGGCTACACCTTC
NA,TRBJ1-2,medium-sized,TRBV10-3,13,CAISADLRYGYTF,TGTGCCATCAGTGCGGACTTACGGTATGGCTACACCTTC
TRBD2,TRBJ2-3,NA,TRBV9,19,CASSVEGGLAETSTDTQYF,TGTGCCAGCAGCGTAGAGGGAGGGCTAGCGGAAACTAGCACAGATACGCAGTATTTT
NA,TRBJ1-1,NA,TRBV29-1,14,CSVAATGSNTEAFF,TGCAGCGTTGCAGCGACCGGGTCGAACACTGAAGCTTTCTTT
NA,TRBJ2-7,many,TRBV11-2,14,CASSFFLREYEQYF,TGTGCCAGCAGCTTTTTTTTGCGGGAATACGAGCAGTACTTC